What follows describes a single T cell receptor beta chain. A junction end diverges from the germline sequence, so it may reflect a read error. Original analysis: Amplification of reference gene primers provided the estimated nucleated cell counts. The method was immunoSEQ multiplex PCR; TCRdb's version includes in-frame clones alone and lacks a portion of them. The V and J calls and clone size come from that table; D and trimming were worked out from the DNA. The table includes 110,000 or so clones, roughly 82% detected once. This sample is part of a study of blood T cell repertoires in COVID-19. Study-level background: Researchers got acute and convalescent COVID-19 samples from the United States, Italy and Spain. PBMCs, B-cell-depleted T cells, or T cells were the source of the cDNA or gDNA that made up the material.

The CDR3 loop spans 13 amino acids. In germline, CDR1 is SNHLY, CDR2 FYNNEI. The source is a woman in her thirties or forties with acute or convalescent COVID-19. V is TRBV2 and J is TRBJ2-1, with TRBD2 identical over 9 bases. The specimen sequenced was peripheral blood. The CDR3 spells CASERGAYNGQFF. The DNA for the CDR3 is TGTGCCAGCGAGCGGGGGGCCTACAATGGGCAGTTCTTC.